This section outlines one TCR beta chain sequence together with its context. TCRdb keeps only in-frame clones here, not all; method: immunoSEQ multiplex PCR. This table holds 94,000 or so clones, 70% to 85% found once. These data come from a study of control samples from healthy donors and cancer patients. The source of this sequence is a man in his sixties or seventies with lung cancer. Sequencing was carried out using PBMCs.

The CDR3 nucleotides are TGTGCCAGTAGTATCTCGAGACGGACCATTTACACCGGGGAGCTGTTTTTT. Translating gives CASSISRRTIYTGELFF. V gene TRBV19 combines with J gene TRBJ2-2; D gene unclear. The CDR3 covers 17 residues. Germline V gives CDR1 LNHDA, CDR2 SQIVND (reference sequence). Between the trimmed V and J ends, which lost 3 bases and 3 bases, there was a span of 17 bases.